The 15 T cell receptor beta chains given below trace back to one sample, sequenced in a study of response to subunit inactivated influenza vaccine. TCRdb fed the RT-PCR reads into MiXCR, producing one record per CDR3 protein. The sample has 200,000 to 250,000 distinct CDR3 sequences; more than 9% are singletons. The source was non-naive T cells sorted from PBMCs, collected around 14 days before vaccination. The receptors stem from a man over 45 who received an inactivated influenza vaccine.

This clonotype was seen more than once but under ten times. The J gene is TRBJ2-1, the V gene TRBV19, with 7 bases aligning to TRBD2. Germline V gives CDR1 LNHDA, CDR2 SQIVND (reference sequence). The length of the CDR3 is 14 residues. V trimming: 5 bases; J trimming: 7 bases; junction bases outside the gene matches: 8. CDR3 nucleotide sequence: TGTGCCAGTAGTCCTGGGTGGGGGGGGAATGAGCAGTTCTTC. Amino acids: CASSPGWGGNEQFF. The whole variable domain, filled in from reference TRBV19 and TRBJ2-1, reads DGGITQSPKYLFRKEGQNVTLSCEQNLNHDAMYWYRQDPGQGLRLIYYSQIVNDFQKGDIAEGYSVSREKKESFPLTVTSAQKNPTAFYLCASSPGWGGNEQFFGPGTRLTVL.

This clonotype was recorded at least ten times. The chain employs TRBV7-8 and TRBJ2-2; the match to TRBD1 covers 7 bases. V trimming: 4 bases; J trimming: 4 bases; junction bases outside the gene matches: 15. The CDR3 sequence is 18 residues long. CDR1 SGHVS and CDR2 FQNEAQ come from the germline V gene. CDR3 in DNA: TGTGCCAGCAGCTCCAAGGCCTCCGGGACAGTCGGCACCGGGGAGCTGTTTTTT. Translated: CASSSKASGTVGTGELFF.

This clonotype has more than one count but fewer than ten. The rearrangement uses TRBV20-1 and TRBJ2-3; 10 bases match TRBD2. Germline loops: CDR1 DFQATT, CDR2 SNEGSKA (reference sequence). With V trimmed by 3 bases and J by 2 bases, 14 bases remained unmatched. The CDR3 length is 18 residues. CDR3 sequence (DNA): TGCAGTGCTAGTGGCCTAGCGGGAGTAACGGGTTACACAGATACGCAGTATTTT. Encoded protein: CSASGLAGVTGYTDTQYF.

In its sample, this clonotype was seen a few times. The CDR3 protein is CASSQAGGNQPQHF. The CDR3 bases are TGTGCCAGCAGCCAAGCCGGGGGAAATCAGCCCCAGCATTTT. The chain combines TRBV3-1 with TRBJ1-5, with D maybe TRBD1 (5 bases). Per germline, CDR1 LGHDT and CDR2 YNNKEL (reference sequence). CDR3 length: 14 amino acids. Trimming pared 1 base from V and 4 bases from J, leaving 8 bases between. Combining the CDR3 with reference TRBV3-1 and TRBJ1-5 gives the whole variable domain DTAVSQTPKYLVTQMGNDKSIKCEQNLGHDTMYWYKQDSKKFLKIMFSYNNKELIINETVPNRFSPKSPDKAHLNLHINSLELGDSAVYFCASSQAGGNQPQHFGDGTRLSIL.

This clonotype has just a few counts. The chain employs TRBV29-1 and TRBJ2-1, with TRBD1 as a possible D gene (6 bases). The CDR3 length is 15 residues. Germline-derived CDR1 and CDR2 are SQVTM and ANQGSEA. Trimming cost V 8 bases and J 8 bases, with 25 bases left between them. CDR3 region: CSFEGPGPTGYEQFF. DNA of the CDR3: TGCAGCTTCGAAGGCCCGGGGCCAACAGGGTATGAGCAGTTCTTC.

This clonotype occurred a few times. This chain joins TRBV10-3 and TRBJ2-2, with D perhaps TRBD1 (6 bases). The CDR3 runs 14 residues. V was shortened by 5 bases and J by 4 bases, with 11 bases between the two germline ends. The germline V gene encodes CDR1 ENHRY and CDR2 SYGVKD. The CDR3 DNA reads TGTGCCATCAGTATACAGGGTTCCACCGGGGAGCTGTTTTTT. This gives the protein CAISIQGSTGELFF.

This clonotype was counted many times. The chain couples TRBV5-4 to TRBJ2-1; D gene unclear. CDR3 length: 13 residues. Germline V gene sequence: CDR1 SGHNT, CDR2 YYREEE (reference sequence). The germline V and J ends were trimmed by 2 bases and 12 bases, with 15 bases remaining between them. The CDR3 protein is CASSLIDGPTQFF. CDR3 nucleotides: TGTGCCAGCAGCTTAATAGACGGGCCTACGCAGTTCTTC. Drawing the rest from reference TRBV5-4 and TRBJ2-1, the complete variable domain is ETGVTQSPTHLIKTRGQQVTLRCSSQSGHNTVSWYQQALGQGPQFIFQYYREEENGRGNFPPRFSGLQFPNYSSELNVNALELDDSALYLCASSLIDGPTQFFGPGTRLTVL.

J is TRBJ2-5 and V is TRBV4-2; 16 positions match TRBD2. The CDR3 contains 17 residues. The germline V gene has CDR1 LGHNA and CDR2 YNFKEQ. V lost 3 bases to trimming and J lost 4 bases; unmatched junction nucleotides: 5. This CDR3 reads CASSQGTSGGASETQYF. Written as DNA, the CDR3 is TGTGCCAGCAGCCAGGGGACTAGCGGGGGGGCATCAGAGACCCAGTACTTC.

J is TRBJ2-1 and V is TRBV7-2; D not certain. Trimming took off 5 bases at V and 4 bases at J, with 15 bases between the two ends. The CDR3 is 15 residues long. The germline V gene encodes CDR1 SGHTA and CDR2 FQGNSA. The CDR3 is CASSQGSTFYNEQFF. In nucleotides, the CDR3 is TGTGCCAGCAGCCAAGGGTCCACGTTTTACAATGAGCAGTTCTTC.

This clonotype was recorded at least ten times. The rearrangement links TRBV29-1 to TRBJ2-7; D might be TRBD1 or TRBD2, each matching 6 bases. CDR3 length: 14 residues. V gave up 0 bases and J gave up 7 bases, with 16 bases separating them. CDR1 and CDR2 from the germline V gene are SQVTM and ANQGSEA. The DNA of the CDR3 is TGCAGCGTTGAAGATCGGAGGGGGGCGGGGGAGCAGTACTTC. Its translation: CSVEDRRGAGEQYF.

This clonotype occurred once. The V call is TRBV18, the J call TRBJ1-2; no firm D call. CDR1 and CDR2 from the germline V gene are KGHSH and LQKENI. V lost 5 bases and J 2 bases, leaving 6 bases between the germline ends. The CDR3 has 12 amino acids. CDR3 DNA sequence: TGTGCCAGCTCAGCGAACAACTATGGCTACACCTTC. This gives the protein CASSANNYGYTF.

This clonotype has just a few counts. The genes are TRBV11-2 and TRBJ2-1; 8 positions agree with TRBD2. The CDR3 totals 19 residues. V lost 0 bases, J lost 2 bases, and 12 bases stayed unmatched. Germline assignment: CDR1 SGHAT and CDR2 FQNNGV. In DNA, the CDR3 is TGTGCCAGCAGCTTAGAGGGTTGGGTCAGCGGGAGAGCCTACAATGAGCAGTTCTTC. It specifies CASSLEGWVSGRAYNEQFF.

This clonotype was seen a few times. The chain is built from TRBV4-3 and TRBJ2-7; D is perhaps TRBD1 or TRBD2 (5 bases each). Germline-derived CDR1 and CDR2 are LGHNA and YSLEER. The germline V and J ends were trimmed by 4 bases and 1 base, with 11 bases remaining between them. The CDR3 totals 14 residues. The CDR3 protein is CASSLGRTSYEQYF. CDR3 nucleotide sequence: TGCGCCAGCAGCCTGGGACGGACTTCCTACGAGCAGTACTTC.

This clonotype was seen a few times. The chain carries TRBV5-1 and TRBJ2-7; no reliable D call. Deletions cut 1 base from V and 7 bases from J, with 9 bases between. CDR3 length equals 12 residues. The V gene's germline CDR1 is SGHRS and CDR2 YFSETQ. The CDR3 DNA follows: TGCGCCAGCAGCTTGAATGACTTTGAGCAGTACTTC. It translates to CASSLNDFEQYF.

The V and J genes are TRBV20-1 and TRBJ2-1; D remains ambiguous. CDR1 and CDR2 from the germline V gene are DFQATT and SNEGSKA (reference sequence). CDR3 length: 12 amino acids. Trimming cost V 0 bases and J 4 bases, with 4 bases left between them. CDR3 in DNA: TGCAGTGCTAGAGAACTTTACAATGAGCAGTTCTTC. Amino acid sequence: CSARELYNEQFF.